This TCR beta chain derives from a study of cytomegalovirus exposure and HLA in healthy donors. General study findings and limits: In a later analysis, a missense DCLRE1C variant was linked to TCR beta V- and J-gene trimming.

In regard to this clone: Its specificity is not known.

The CDR3 has 13 amino acids. V was cut by 0 bases and J by 4 bases, with 9 bases left in between. Germline loops: CDR1 GTSNPN, CDR2 SVGIG (reference sequence). This PCR relied on a set of 60 Vbeta primers and 13 Jbeta primers. Sequencing used immunoSEQ multiplex PCR; TCRdb keeps in-frame clones, though not all of them. The data hold some 150,000 clones, with under 75% observed a single time. J is TRBJ1-2 and V is TRBV30, with no clear D. Sequences were obtained from PBMCs. The TCR sequence derives from a woman aged 55-69 years in good health and CMV-seropositive. As DNA, the CDR3 is TGTGCCTGGAGTGTTTTTAGTACCTATGGCTACACCTTC. Its translation: CAWSVFSTYGYTF.